The 21 T cell receptor beta chains reported below all come from one sample, sequenced in a study of cytomegalovirus exposure and HLA in healthy donors (dated by TCRdb to about 2017). The library was generated by the immunoSEQ multiplex PCR assay. For the multiplex PCR, a mixture combining 60 forward primers for TCR Vbeta segments and 13 reverse primers for TCR Jbeta segments was used. TCRdb took this table from immuneACCESS and kept in-frame rearrangements with V and J called. Such tables lack part of the clones; where checked against another copy, unresolved V genes explain under half of the gap, and the rest is unexplained. Here the sample has about 170,000 clones; around 80% occur a single time. The ten most abundant clones make up roughly 4.7% of the sample. Sample: PBMCs. The receptors were gathered from a woman in her 50s in good health and CMV-seropositive.

The chain carries TRBV28 and TRBJ2-2; D might be TRBD1 (5 bases). CDR1 MDHEN and CDR2 SYDVKM come from the germline V gene. Trimming cost V 4 bases and J 5 bases, with 14 bases left between them. The length of the CDR3 is 15 residues. The DNA for the CDR3 is TGTGCCAGCAGTTACAGGACACTGGGAACCGGGGAGCTGTTTTTT. It translates to CASSYRTLGTGELFF.

V gene TRBV20-1 combines with J gene TRBJ2-7, with D unclear. V shed 5 bases and J shed 3 bases, with 8 bases lying between them. This CDR3 contains 11 residues. Germline V gene lookup returns CDR1 DFQATT and CDR2 SNEGSKA (reference sequence). The CDR3, as DNA: TGCAGTGCTTCCCCGGGCTACGAGCAGTACTTC. It encodes CSASPGYEQYF.

The chain employs TRBV2 and TRBJ1-2; 10 nucleotides match TRBD1. The germline V gene encodes CDR1 SNHLY and CDR2 FYNNEI. Trimming removed 8 bases from V and 5 bases from J; junction bases left unmatched: 8. This CDR3 is built from 14 residues. The CDR3 DNA follows: TGTGCCAGCGATACCGGGACAGGGGCTTATGGCTACACCTTC. Amino acids: CASDTGTGAYGYTF.

This chain uses TRBV27 with TRBJ1-1; the match to TRBD1 covers 8 bases. The CDR3 is 14 amino acids. Germline CDR1 MNHEY, CDR2 SMNVEV (reference sequence). Losses at the gene ends were 5 bases for V and 5 bases for J; bases not matched to a gene: 7. CDR3: CASSQDRGWTEAFF. CDR3 nucleotide sequence: TGTGCCAGCAGTCAAGACAGGGGTTGGACTGAAGCTTTCTTT.

The genes are TRBV7-3 and TRBJ2-7; TRBD2 aligns across 13 bases. The CDR3 totals 20 residues. V trimming: 0 bases; J trimming: 6 bases; junction bases outside the gene matches: 17. The germline V gene has CDR1 SGHTA and CDR2 FQGTGA. The chain's CDR3 is CASSLTGTSGVGDHRGEQYF. In DNA, the CDR3 is TGTGCCAGCAGCTTAACGGGGACTAGCGGGGTTGGGGACCATCGGGGCGAGCAGTACTTC.

The chain joins TRBV5-6 to TRBJ2-2; TRBD1 agrees at 7 bases. CDR1 SGHDT and CDR2 YYEEEE come from the germline V gene. J lost 5 bases, V lost 2 bases, and 9 bases had no gene match. The CDR3 covers 16 residues. This CDR3 is CASSLRQGPVTGELFF. CDR3 in DNA: TGTGCCAGCAGCTTAAGACAGGGTCCGGTGACCGGGGAGCTGTTTTTT.

Note on this clone: One junction end disagrees with the germline gene, perhaps due to a read error. Other DNA sequences in this sample translate to the same CDR3. The V call is TRBV25-1, the J call TRBJ2-1, with a weak D call TRBD2 (6 bases). CDR1 is MGHDK and CDR2 is SYGVNS in the germline V gene. The CDR3 has 14 amino acids. CDR3 in amino acids: CASGRELPRNEQFF. The CDR3, as DNA: TGCGCCAGCGGGCGTGAACTTCCCCGCAATGAGCAGTTCTTC.

The chain is built from TRBV30 and TRBJ1-1; tentatively, D is TRBD1 (5 bases). The germline CDR1 and CDR2 sequences are GTSNPN and SVGIG (reference sequence). Deletions cut 0 bases from V and 5 bases from J, with 7 bases between. The CDR3 has 12 residues. Written as DNA, the CDR3 is TGTGCCTGGAGTGTACGGGGGACTGAAGCTTTCTTT. It specifies CAWSVRGTEAFF. The full variable domain, completed using reference TRBV30 and TRBJ1-1, is SQTIHQWPATLVQPVGSPLSLECTVEGTSNPNLYWYRQAAGRGLQLLFYSVGIGQISSEVPQNLSASRPQDRQFILSSKKLLLSDSGFYLCAWSVRGTEAFFGQGTRLTVV.

CDR3: CASSSSPGDTQYF. The CDR3 DNA is TGTGCCAGCAGTTCTTCTCCGGGAGATACGCAGTATTTT. The chain employs TRBV7-2 and TRBJ2-3; D is unclear. This CDR3 has 13 amino acids. CDR1 SGHTA and CDR2 FQGNSA come from the germline V gene. The V and J ends lost 6 bases and 5 bases respectively, with 12 bases between them.

J is TRBJ2-5 and V is TRBV11-2, with D tentatively TRBD1 (5 bases). Trimming removed 1 base from V and 9 bases from J, with 9 bases in between. Germline loops: CDR1 SGHAT, CDR2 FQNNGV. The CDR3 contains 12 residues. The CDR3: CASSLGRAPQYF. CDR3 DNA: TGTGCCAGCAGCTTAGGCAGGGCGCCCCAGTACTTC.

The chain employs TRBV4-1 and TRBJ2-7, with a tentative D call TRBD2 (5 bases). Per the germline V gene, CDR1 is MGHRA and CDR2 is YSYEKL. This CDR3 is 16 amino acids long. V lost 1 base to trimming and J lost 0 bases, with 13 bases between them. The CDR3 is CASSQGPADPSYEQYF. The CDR3 bases are TGCGCCAGCAGCCAAGGCCCAGCGGATCCCTCCTACGAGCAGTACTTC.

The V call is TRBV5-1, the J call TRBJ1-1; D might be TRBD1 (5 bases). Trimming removed 2 bases from V and 1 base from J, with 9 bases in between. The CDR3 totals 14 residues. CDR1 is SGHRS, CDR2 YFSETQ, per germline. CDR3 coding DNA: TGCGCCAGCAGCTTATCGGGGGGGAACACTGAAGCTTTCTTT. Translation gives CASSLSGGNTEAFF.

V gene TRBV28 combines with J gene TRBJ1-1; the D gene is possibly TRBD1 (6 bases). CDR1 is MDHEN and CDR2 is SYDVKM in the germline V gene. The CDR3 runs 18 residues. The ends were cut back, 8 bases at V and 1 base at J, with 26 bases in the middle. As DNA, the CDR3 is TGTGCCAGCGGGGAAACTGGTAGAGGGGGAGGGTGGAACACTGAAGCTTTCTTT. Amino acid sequence: CASGETGRGGGWNTEAFF.

As DNA, the CDR3 is TGTGCCAGCAGTCAACCTACGGGAAGGCAGTTCTTC. Translating it yields CASSQPTGRQFF. The rearrangement links TRBV6-5 to TRBJ2-1; maybe TRBD2 (5 bases). This CDR3 is built from 12 residues. Germline V CDR1 and CDR2: MNHEY, SVGAGI. With 5 bases removed from V and 12 bases from J, the gap between germline ends came to 14 bases.

In the case of this clone: The same CDR3 also results from other DNA sequences found in this sample. The chain couples TRBV5-4 to TRBJ1-4; D unclear. Per the germline V gene, CDR1 is SGHNT and CDR2 is YYREEE (reference sequence). This CDR3 contains 15 residues. With 2 bases removed from V and 0 bases from J, the gap between germline ends came to 8 bases. The CDR3 here is CASSLAGATNEKLFF. The CDR3 DNA reads as TGTGCCAGCAGCTTAGCTGGTGCAACTAATGAAAAACTGTTTTTT. Filled out from reference TRBV5-4 and TRBJ1-4, the complete variable domain reads ETGVTQSPTHLIKTRGQQVTLRCSSQSGHNTVSWYQQALGQGPQFIFQYYREEENGRGNFPPRFSGLQFPNYSSELNVNALELDDSALYLCASSLAGATNEKLFFGSGTQLSVL.

This chain uses TRBV4-3 with TRBJ2-2, with 11 bases lining up with TRBD1. The ends lost 0 bases at V and 3 bases at J; junction bases unmatched: 3. Germline values: CDR1 LGHNA, CDR2 YSLEER. The CDR3 is made up of 17 amino acids. This CDR3 is CASSQDPGQGDTGELFF. DNA of the CDR3: TGCGCCAGCAGCCAAGATCCGGGACAGGGGGACACCGGGGAGCTGTTTTTT.

The V gene is TRBV5-1, the J gene TRBJ2-1; TRBD2 aligns across 9 bases. Germline-derived CDR1 and CDR2 are SGHRS and YFSETQ. The CDR3 is 17 amino acids. The V segment lost 0 bases and the J segment 5 bases; nucleotides outside the gene matches: 9. The CDR3 DNA sequence: TGCGCCAGCAGCTTGGGGACTCTAGCGGGGATTAACAATGAGCAGTTCTTC. This translates into CASSLGTLAGINNEQFF. The variable domain in full, with the rest retrieved from reference TRBV5-1 and TRBJ2-1, is KAGVTQTPRYLIKTRGQQVTLSCSPISGHRSVSWYQQTPGQGLQFLFEYFSETQRNKGNFPGRFSGRQFSNSRSEMNVSTLELGDSALYLCASSLGTLAGINNEQFFGPGTRLTVL.

The chain combines TRBV10-3 with TRBJ1-1; tentative D call: TRBD1 (6 bases). Deletions cut 5 bases from V and 1 base from J, with 8 bases between. This CDR3 is 13 amino acids long. Germline assignment: CDR1 ENHRY and CDR2 SYGVKD. The CDR3 coding sequence is TGTGCCATCAGTAAACAGGGGAACACTGAAGCTTTCTTT. Its translation is CAISKQGNTEAFF.

The rearrangement links TRBV7-9 to TRBJ2-7; tentatively, D is TRBD1 (6 bases). This CDR3 region has 14 residues. CDR1 and CDR2 (germline): SEHNR, FQNEAQ (reference sequence). V lost 8 bases and J lost 2, with 16 bases in between. The chain's CDR3 is CASQVARGTYEQYF. The CDR3 nucleotides are TGTGCCAGCCAAGTCGCAAGGGGGACCTACGAGCAGTACTTC.

This chain connects TRBV6-5 to TRBJ2-5, with D possibly being TRBD1 (6 bases). The end of the DNA fits TRBJ2-7 better, so the J call may be wrong. Germline V gene sequence: CDR1 MNHEY, CDR2 SVGAGI. This CDR3 comprises 14 residues. CDR3 DNA sequence: TGTGCCAGCAGCCAGGACAGAAGGTCCTACGAGCAGTACTTC. It is translated as CASSQDRRSYEQYF.

This chain connects TRBV28 to TRBJ2-3, with TRBD2 matching over 10 bases. Germline V gene lookup returns CDR1 MDHEN and CDR2 SYDVKM. The CDR3 is 15 amino acids. The J segment lost 3 bases and the V segment lost 5 bases, leaving 5 bases of the junction unmatched. The CDR3 loop is CASSPLTSGTDTQYF. Here the CDR3 DNA reads TGTGCCAGCAGTCCCCTGACTAGCGGGACAGATACGCAGTATTTT.